This T cell receptor (beta chain) was sequenced for a study of blood T cell repertoires in COVID-19. Here immunoSEQ multiplex PCR was the method, and the copy in TCRdb shows in-frame clones only, minus some. Here the sample spans about 210,000 clones, 83% being singletons. V lost 2 bases, J lost 8 bases, and 7 bases stayed unmatched. CDR3 length: 15 residues. The germline V gene has CDR1 GTSNPN and CDR2 SVGIG (reference sequence). The TCR sequence derives from a woman between 35 and 50 years old with active or convalescent COVID-19. The chain carries TRBV30 and TRBJ1-6; 9 bases map to TRBD1. The sequencing input was peripheral blood. Here the CDR3 reads CAWSLSGTGYSPLHF. The CDR3, as DNA: TGTGCCTGGAGTTTGTCCGGGACAGGGTATTCACCCCTCCACTTT.